One and the same sample provided the 29 T cell receptor beta chains below, sequenced in a study of beta chain features in type 1 diabetes. Study-wide results and limits: When Type 1 diabetes patients were examined, their TCRB CDR3s proved moderately but significantly shorter in all four CD4+ subsets.

Expressed TCRB transcripts were sequenced because the entire RNA isolate underwent reverse transcription. Some clones are missing from TCRdb's copy, which holds only in-frame ones; the method was immunoSEQ multiplex PCR. Here the sample spans about 640,000 clones, around 12% being singletons. Their target antigens are unknown. The sequencing input was naive CD4+ T cells from blood. All receptors derive from a man aged 30 to 39 with type 1 diabetes.

This clone was counted a few times. This rearrangement joins TRBV5-1 to TRBJ1-2, with D perhaps TRBD1 (6 bases). The CDR3 spans 14 residues. Trimming removed 0 bases at V and 3 bases at J, with 9 bases between. The germline gives CDR1 SGHRS, CDR2 YFSETQ. CDR3 DNA sequence: TGCGCCAGCAGCTTGGCAGGGGCGGACTATGGCTACACCTTC. Translating it yields CASSLAGADYGYTF.

The chain combines TRBV6-5 with TRBJ2-1, with 10 bases fitting TRBD1. CDR1 is MNHEY and CDR2 is SVGAGI in the germline V gene. The CDR3 contains 15 residues. Trimming at V came to 6 bases and at J to 10 bases, leaving 12 bases not matched to a gene. The CDR3 bases are TGTGCCAGCAGGCTCACCGGGACAGGGGTGGGAGAGCAGTTCTTC. This sequence encodes CASRLTGTGVGEQFF.

This clone was observed a few times. V is TRBV2 and J is TRBJ1-2, with TRBD1 matching 9 bases. J gave up 5 bases and V 5 bases, and 9 bases lay outside the gene matches. The germline gives CDR1 SNHLY, CDR2 FYNNEI. This CDR3 comprises 15 residues. The CDR3 DNA is TGTGCCAGCAGTCCCCGGGACAGGGCGTCGTATGGCTACACCTTC. Its protein is CASSPRDRASYGYTF.

The table lists this clone with a few counts. The gene calls are TRBV4-3 and TRBJ2-3; 11 nucleotides agree with TRBD2. Germline loops: CDR1 LGHNA, CDR2 YSLEER. J was trimmed by 5 bases and V by 4 bases; bases with no gene match: 8. The CDR3 has 16 amino acids. CDR3 region: CASSLISGGAQDTQYF. The CDR3 nucleotides are TGCGCCAGCAGCCTTATTAGCGGGGGGGCCCAAGATACGCAGTATTTT.

This clone turned up a few times. In DNA form, the CDR3 reads TGTGCCAGCAGCCCTGGGACCGGGGACGAGCAGTACTTC. Translating it yields CASSPGTGDEQYF. V gene TRBV9 combines with J gene TRBJ2-7; D possibly uses TRBD1 or TRBD2 (5 bases each). CDR3 size: 13 residues. Germline V gene data show CDR1 as SGDLS and CDR2 as YYNGEE. V was shortened by 4 bases and J by 5 bases, with 13 bases between the two germline ends.

V is TRBV4-2 and J is TRBJ2-3; D is possibly TRBD2 (6 bases). The germline V gene has CDR1 LGHNA and CDR2 YNFKEQ. The CDR3 loop spans 18 amino acids. The ends were cut back, 0 bases at V and 9 bases at J, with 25 bases in the middle. CDR3 nucleotide sequence: TGTGCCAGCAGCCAAGATTCCGCCGTGGGACTCCCTGGTCGGACGCAGTATTTT. It codes for CASSQDSAVGLPGRTQYF.

Only a few counts were recorded for this clone. The rearrangement links TRBV19 to TRBJ2-5; D gene ambiguous. CDR1 and CDR2 from the germline V gene are LNHDA and SQIVND (reference sequence). The CDR3 length is 16 residues. V gave up 6 bases and J gave up 5 bases, with 22 bases separating them. This CDR3 is CASRSRTAKPTETQYF. CDR3 nucleotide sequence: TGTGCCAGTAGGAGCCGCACAGCTAAACCAACGGAGACCCAGTACTTC.

In its sample, this clone was seen a few times. The rearrangement links TRBV4-3 to TRBJ1-1, with 7 bases that match TRBD1. The CDR3 runs to 14 residues. Per the germline V gene, CDR1 is LGHNA and CDR2 is YSLEER. With 4 bases clipped from V and 5 bases from J, the junction kept 7 bases outside the gene matches. The CDR3 here is CASSRIQGGTEAFF. The CDR3 DNA is TGCGCCAGCAGCCGGATCCAGGGGGGGACTGAAGCTTTCTTT.

The genes are TRBV4-2 and TRBJ2-3; perhaps TRBD1 as D (6 bases). The CDR3 contains 16 residues. V was pared by 0 bases and J by 0 bases, with 10 bases between. Looked up from germline, CDR1 is LGHNA and CDR2 is YNFKEQ. The CDR3 DNA is TGTGCCAGCAGCCAAGAGGGTCAGGGGAGCACAGATACGCAGTATTTT. Residues: CASSQEGQGSTDTQYF.

The V gene is TRBV6-1, the J gene TRBJ2-4; D perhaps matches TRBD1 (6 bases). The V gene's germline CDR1 is MNHNS and CDR2 SASEGT. V lost 2 bases and J 3 bases, leaving 14 bases between the germline ends. The CDR3 consists of 16 residues. CDR3 loop: CASSEPRGDGKNIQYF. DNA for the CDR3: TGTGCCAGCAGTGAACCCAGGGGAGATGGCAAAAACATTCAGTACTTC.

The chain joins TRBV6-5 to TRBJ1-3; the D is unclear. The germline CDR1 and CDR2 sequences are MNHEY and SVGAGI. The CDR3 has 16 residues. The V and J ends lost 0 bases and 2 bases respectively, with 11 bases between them. The CDR3 DNA reads as TGTGCCAGCAGTTACTCGATAACAGACACTGGAAACACCATATATTTT. This gives the protein CASSYSITDTGNTIYF.

Worth noting for this clone: Sequence at one end of the junction differs from germline and may be a read error. This chain connects TRBV6-5 to TRBJ1-2, with D hard to call. The germline V gene encodes CDR1 MNHEY and CDR2 SVGAGI. CDR3 size: 12 residues. The CDR3 bases are TGTGCCAGCAGTTCATACAATTCTTGGACTGTCTTC. The encoded protein is CASSSYNSWTVF.

The CDR3 is CASRAPGHPGNEQFF. Here the CDR3 DNA reads TGCGCCAGCAGAGCTCCGGGACACCCGGGCAATGAGCAGTTCTTC. This chain joins TRBV5-1 and TRBJ2-1; possible D gene TRBD1, 6 bases. Trimming pared 5 bases from V and 6 bases from J, leaving 18 bases between. This CDR3 region has 15 residues. The V gene's germline CDR1 is SGHRS and CDR2 YFSETQ. Supplemented by reference TRBV5-1 and TRBJ2-1, the full variable domain reads KAGVTQTPRYLIKTRGQQVTLSCSPISGHRSVSWYQQTPGQGLQFLFEYFSETQRNKGNFPGRFSGRQFSNSRSEMNVSTLELGDSALYLCASRAPGHPGNEQFFGPGTRLTVL.

In this sample, this clone turned up a few times. In nucleotides, the CDR3 is TGTGCCAGCTCTGGGAACGGTCGTTTGGATACGCAGTATTTT. It specifies CASSGNGRLDTQYF. The chain employs TRBV18 and TRBJ2-3; D not resolved. There are 14 residues in the CDR3. Germline V lookup: CDR1 KGHSH, CDR2 LQKENI. Deletions cut 6 bases from V and 6 bases from J, with 16 bases between.

V and J are TRBV11-1 and TRBJ2-7, with D uncertain. Germline CDR1 is SGHAT and CDR2 is FQDESV (reference sequence). V lost 0 bases and J 7 bases, leaving 10 bases between the germline ends. The CDR3 is 13 residues long. The DNA for the CDR3 is TGTGCCAGCAGCTTAGCTTCTTCGCGAGAGCAGTACTTC. This translates into CASSLASSREQYF.

The chain carries TRBV29-1 and TRBJ1-1; possibly TRBD1 for D (6 bases). The CDR3 consists of 14 residues. The germline V gene encodes CDR1 SQVTM and CDR2 ANQGSEA. V was trimmed by 4 bases and J by 1 base, leaving 13 bases between them. Here the CDR3 DNA reads TGCAGCGTTGTGGGCAGGGGCCCGAACACTGAAGCTTTCTTT. Amino acids: CSVVGRGPNTEAFF.

The chain carries TRBV28 and TRBJ2-6, with D unclear. Germline CDR1 reads MDHEN; CDR2 reads SYDVKM. This CDR3 comprises 12 residues. The CDR3: CASGSGANVLTF. The CDR3 DNA reads as TGTGCTAGTGGGTCCGGGGCCAACGTCCTGACTTTC.

The sample holds a few counts of this clone. The chain couples TRBV23-1 to TRBJ1-4, with 8 bases that match TRBD1. TRBV23-1 is recorded as an ORF, its role being uncertain. Losses at the gene ends were 10 bases for V and 9 bases for J; bases not matched to a gene: 10. The CDR3 is 13 amino acids. The CDR3 reads CATPGTGGKKLFF. The CDR3 DNA follows: TGCGCCACCCCCGGGACAGGAGGAAAAAAACTGTTTTTT.

This clone came up a few times. The sample holds other DNA sequences that translate to the same CDR3. This rearrangement joins TRBV28 to TRBJ2-2; no clear D gene. Germline-derived CDR1 and CDR2 are MDHEN and SYDVKM. The CDR3 loop spans 12 amino acids. The ends were cut back, 3 bases at V and 6 bases at J, with 5 bases in the middle. The CDR3 spells CASSLSAGELFF. Written as DNA, the CDR3 is TGTGCCAGCAGTTTGTCGGCCGGGGAGCTGTTTTTT. The full variable domain, rest sourced from reference TRBV28 and TRBJ2-2, is DVKVTQSSRYLVKRTGEKVFLECVQDMDHENMFWYRQDPGLGLRLIYFSYDVKMKEKGDIPEGYSVSREKKERFSLILESASTNQTSMYLCASSLSAGELFFGEGSRLTVL.

The V gene is TRBV4-3, the J gene TRBJ2-7; 7 positions match TRBD1. Trimming cost V 0 bases and J 6 bases; bases outside gene matches: 20. Germline assignment: CDR1 LGHNA and CDR2 YSLEER. The CDR3 is 19 amino acids. CDR3 DNA sequence: TGCGCCAGCAGCCAAGACGGGGTGCCTTTGGTAGGGGGCACTTCCGAGCAGTACTTC. Translated: CASSQDGVPLVGGTSEQYF.

In this sample, this clone turned up a few times. J is TRBJ1-2 and V is TRBV4-2; 8 bases are shared with TRBD1. The CDR3 is 15 amino acids. J gave up 7 bases and V 5 bases, and 12 bases lay outside the gene matches. CDR1 LGHNA and CDR2 YNFKEQ come from the germline V gene. The CDR3 sequence: CASSTQQGVMFGYTF. CDR3 in DNA: TGTGCCAGCAGCACCCAACAGGGGGTGATGTTTGGCTACACCTTC.

V and J are TRBV28 and TRBJ2-1; 8 bases are shared with TRBD1. Looked up from germline, CDR1 is MDHEN and CDR2 is SYDVKM. V trimming: 3 bases; J trimming: 2 bases; junction bases outside the gene matches: 6. The CDR3 has 16 amino acids. CDR3 nucleotides: TGTGCCAGCAGTTTGTTGGACAGGGCCGCCTACAATGAGCAGTTCTTC. Translation gives CASSLLDRAAYNEQFF.

This clone was seen a handful of times. The chain employs TRBV5-1 and TRBJ1-6, with TRBD1 matching 8 bases. The CDR3 is made up of 15 amino acids. The J segment lost 6 bases and the V segment lost 2 bases, leaving 4 bases of the junction unmatched. Germline V lookup: CDR1 SGHRS, CDR2 YFSETQ. CDR3 nucleotides: TGCGCCAGCAGCTTAGGGACAGGATTTAATTCACCCCTCCACTTT. This sequence encodes CASSLGTGFNSPLHF.

This clone was detected only a few times. The gene calls are TRBV29-1 and TRBJ1-1, with 8 bases that match TRBD1. Germline lookup yields CDR1 SQVTM and CDR2 ANQGSEA. The length of the CDR3 is 13 residues. J gave up 4 bases and V 7 bases, and 8 bases lay outside the gene matches. The CDR3 DNA follows: TGCAGCGCGACGGAAACAGGGGGCACTGAAGCTTTCTTT. This translates into CSATETGGTEAFF.

This sequence joins TRBV27 and TRBJ2-7; D unclear. CDR3 length: 15 residues. The germline V gene encodes CDR1 MNHEY and CDR2 SMNVEV (reference sequence). V lost 3 bases, J lost 3 bases, and 15 bases lay in between. Written as DNA, the CDR3 is TGTGCCAGCAGTTTTAGGGTCCAAGTTGGCTACGAGCAGTACTTC. Encoded protein: CASSFRVQVGYEQYF.

This clone was picked up a small number of times. The chain carries TRBV5-1 and TRBJ2-1; 9 bases are a match to TRBD1. This CDR3 has 15 amino acids. Germline V CDR1 and CDR2: SGHRS, YFSETQ. Losses at the gene ends were 4 bases for V and 4 bases for J; bases not matched to a gene: 6. Here the CDR3 DNA reads TGCGCCAGCAGCGTACAGGGGGCTGGTTACAATGAGCAGTTCTTC. Translated, it gives CASSVQGAGYNEQFF.

This clone came up a few times. The chain joins TRBV14 to TRBJ1-2; D remains ambiguous. The ends were cut back, 3 bases at V and 0 bases at J, with 8 bases in the middle. Germline V gene lookup returns CDR1 SGHDN and CDR2 FVKESK. The CDR3 covers 14 residues. This CDR3 is CASSHDGANYGYTF. DNA of the CDR3: TGTGCCAGCAGCCACGACGGTGCTAACTATGGCTACACCTTC.

The chain links TRBV6-5 to TRBJ2-1; D is undetermined. V was pared by 2 bases and J by 4 bases, with 6 bases between. In germline, CDR1 is MNHEY, CDR2 SVGAGI. The CDR3 length is 13 residues. The CDR3 sequence: CASSYESYNEQFF. CDR3 nucleotide sequence: TGTGCCAGCAGTTACGAGAGTTACAATGAGCAGTTCTTC.

The genes are TRBV28 and TRBJ1-5; 8 bases are shared with TRBD1. V gave up 6 bases and J gave up 0 bases; unmatched junction bases: 1. CDR1 is MDHEN and CDR2 is SYDVKM in the germline V gene. The CDR3 has 14 residues. The CDR3 sequence is CASRTGVSNQPQHF. The CDR3, as DNA: TGTGCCAGCAGGACAGGGGTTAGCAATCAGCCCCAGCATTTT.